This T cell receptor (beta chain) was found in a study of human T cells and chemical hapten exposure. Time point given: healthy volunteer bleed at 2 weeks. RNA extraction used unfractionated whole blood as the source of total RNA. TCRdb reprocessed the RACE reads with MiXCR, giving one entry per CDR3 protein. The data hold 43,000 or so distinct CDR3 sequences, with 4.3% observed a single time. This clonotype was detected ten times or more. The specimen sequenced was whole blood. The clonotype originates from a female donor in good health. Some clones in this sample may be carry-over from other donors' samples.

The CDR3 region has the DNA TGTGCCAGCAGTTTAGGGGTGAGACAAAGGGCCGGGGGTACGCAGTATTTT. It codes for CASSLGVRQRAGGTQYF. The chain couples TRBV28 to TRBJ2-3; maybe TRBD2 (6 bases). The CDR3 length is 17 residues. Germline assignment: CDR1 MDHEN and CDR2 SYDVKM. Trimming cost V 2 bases and J 8 bases, with 23 bases left between them.